These T cell receptor beta chains were read from a single sample in a study of blood T cell repertoires in COVID-19. TCRdb's table, derived via immunoSEQ multiplex PCR, lists solely in-frame clones and lacks some. The sample lists over 300,000 clones, roughly nine tenths occurring once. The sample taken for sequencing was PBMCs or T cells enriched from blood (not recorded which). Receptor source: a woman aged 30 to 39 who had recovered from COVID-19. Both conserved end residues are part of each CDR3. A D gene is named only where the DNA matches it firmly. Some rows have no size entry. The others give once, few or many, or a class for an expanded clone.

d_gene	v_gene	abundance	j_gene	CDR3nt	CDR3aa
.	TRBV5-4	.	TRBJ1-1	TGTGCCAGCAGCTCCACAGCCGGAGGGGGGGACACTGAAGCTTTCTTT	CASSSTAGGGDTEAFF
TRBD1	TRBV27	.	TRBJ1-5	TGTGCCAGCAGTACCCAGGGGGACGCCGACCAGCCCCAGCATTTT	CASSTQGDADQPQHF
TRBD1	TRBV29-1	.	TRBJ2-1	TGCAGCGTTAACACTCCAAACCCCCAGGGGGCGCCCAATGAGCAGTTCTTC	CSVNTPNPQGAPNEQFF
.	TRBV18	.	TRBJ2-7	TGTGCCAGCTCACCATTTTTGTCAGGGGAGACCGAGCAGTACTTC	CASSPFLSGETEQYF
.	TRBV3-1/TRBV3-2	.	TRBJ1-4	TGTGCCAGCAGCCAAGAGTCCAGGTTTGGTGAAAAACTGTTTTTT	CASSQESRFGEKLFF
TRBD1	TRBV10-3	.	TRBJ1-1	TGTGCCATCAGTGTGACAGGGGGGAAGAACACTGAAGCTTTCTTT	CAISVTGGKNTEAFF
TRBD2	TRBV2	.	TRBJ2-1	TGTGCCAGCATTAAAACCGGGACTAGCGCCTCCAATGAGCAGTTCTTC	CASIKTGTSASNEQFF
TRBD1	TRBV30	.	TRBJ1-6	TGTGCCTGGAGTGCCGGACAGGGGGCGAGGTCACCCCTCCACTTT	CAWSAGQGARSPLHF
TRBD1	TRBV6-6	.	TRBJ1-5	TGTGCCAGCAGGCCGGGACAGGGACGGCAGCCCCAGCATTTT	CASRPGQGRQPQHF
TRBD1	TRBV3-1/TRBV3-2	.	TRBJ2-7	TGTGCCAGCAGCCAAGGGACAGGGGGTAACGAGCAGTACTTC	CASSQGTGGNEQYF
.	TRBV5-6	.	TRBJ1-4	TGTGCCAGCAGCTTGGGCAGATATAATGAAAAACTGTTTTTT	CASSLGRYNEKLFF
.	TRBV19	.	TRBJ1-1	TGTGCCAGTAGCCGGGAACCAAATAGGGACACTGAAGCTTTCTTT	CASSREPNRDTEAFF
.	TRBV19	.	TRBJ1-2	TGTGCCAGTAGAACAACTAGGAGCGGCTATGGCTACACCTTC	CASRTTRSGYGYTF
TRBD1	TRBV28	.	TRBJ1-5	TGTGCCAGCAGCTGGACAGGGTCGTGGCAGCCCCAGCATTTT	CASSWTGSWQPQHF
.	TRBV6-1	once	TRBJ2-7	TGTGCCAGCAGTGAAGCGAGGCAGGGGAGTCCGTACTTC	CASSEARQGSPYF
.	TRBV6-5	.	TRBJ1-2	TGTGCCAGCAGTTACTCGGGGGAGGGAAACTATGGCTACACCTTC	CASSYSGEGNYGYTF
TRBD1	TRBV9	.	TRBJ2-7	TGTGCCAGCAGCCTAGGACAGGATGGAACCTACGAGCAGTACTTC	CASSLGQDGTYEQYF
TRBD1	TRBV4-1	.	TRBJ2-1	TGCGCCAGCCGGGCAGGGGGCTCCTACAATGAGCAGTTCTTC	CASRAGGSYNEQFF
TRBD2	TRBV9	.	TRBJ2-1	TGTGCCAGCAGCGCTCGGGAGCGGGGGGGTTCCTACAATGAGCAGTTCTTC	CASSARERGGSYNEQFF
.	TRBV7-2	.	TRBJ1-2	TGTGCCAGCACCGGGGGGGGCCAGGCTAACTATGGCTACACCTTC	CASTGGGQANYGYTF
TRBD1	TRBV4-3	.	TRBJ1-1	TGCGCCAGCAGCCAAGAAAGGGCAGGGGGGATGAACACTGAAGCTTTCTTT	CASSQERAGGMNTEAFF
.	TRBV6-6	.	TRBJ1-2	TGTGCCAGCAGTTTGGGCAGGGGAAACTATGGCTACACCTTC	CASSLGRGNYGYTF
TRBD2	TRBV19	.	TRBJ2-1	TGTGCCAGTAGCCCACTAGCGGGGGGTCACAATGAGCAGTTCTTC	CASSPLAGGHNEQFF
TRBD2	TRBV7-2	.	TRBJ2-3	TGTGCCAGCAGCTTAGTCCCCCCCGGAGGAGCGGGGGGGCAAGATACGCAGTATTTT	CASSLVPPGGAGGQDTQYF
.	TRBV29-1	.	TRBJ2-1	TGCAGCGTTGAAGAGAAACATACAACCTACAATGAGCAGTTCTTC	CSVEEKHTTYNEQFF
.	TRBV14	few	TRBJ1-1	TGTGCCAGCAGCCGACAGACGACAGGGAACACTGAAGCTTTCTTT	CASSRQTTGNTEAFF
TRBD1	TRBV9	.	TRBJ1-1	TGTGCCAGCAGCCCTCGACAGGGGAACACTGAAGCTTTCTTT	CASSPRQGNTEAFF
.	TRBV30	.	TRBJ1-2	TGTGCCTATCAGAGGGTTGGCTACACCTTC	CAYQRVGYTF
TRBD1	TRBV6-6	.	TRBJ1-3	TGTGCCAGCAGTGACGGGACAGGGGGCGGAAACACCATATATTTT	CASSDGTGGGNTIYF
TRBD1	TRBV3-1/TRBV3-2	.	TRBJ2-7	TGTGCCAGCAGCCAAGACAGGGGGCGCTTCTACGAGCAGTACTTC	CASSQDRGRFYEQYF
.	TRBV5-5	.	TRBJ2-3	TGTGCCAGCAGCTTGGTTAGGACTAGCACAGATACGCAGTATTTT	CASSLVRTSTDTQYF
TRBD1	TRBV5-1	.	TRBJ2-3	TGCGCCAGCAGCTTGGGGGACAGGGTAGGAACAGATACGCAGTATTTT	CASSLGDRVGTDTQYF
.	TRBV9	.	TRBJ2-3	TGTGCCAGCAGCGGCCAAAGCGCAATCACAGATACGCAGTATTTT	CASSGQSAITDTQYF
TRBD2	TRBV7-2	.	TRBJ2-3	TGTGCCAGCAGCGAGACTCTAGCGGGGGGAGATACGCAGTATTTT	CASSETLAGGDTQYF
.	TRBV7-6	.	TRBJ2-7	TGTGCCAGCAGCCCAAGGCTAACGGACAGATCCTACGAGCAGTACTTC	CASSPRLTDRSYEQYF
.	TRBV7-9	.	TRBJ2-3	TGTGCCAGCGACTCAGGGGTGGGGGATACGCAGTATTTT	CASDSGVGDTQYF
.	TRBV30	.	TRBJ2-3	TGTGCCTGGGCTCTAGAAATGGATACGCAGTATTTT	CAWALEMDTQYF
.	TRBV30	.	TRBJ2-7	TGTGCCTGGAGTGGTGCGGGGACTCTAAGCTACGAGCAGTACTTC	CAWSGAGTLSYEQYF
.	TRBV6-4	.	TRBJ2-7	TGTGCCAGCAGTGAGGACCGGCCCAGGGCTTCCTACGAGCAGTACTTC	CASSEDRPRASYEQYF
.	TRBV15	.	TRBJ1-2	TGTGCCACCAGCAGAGACAGGGGCTGGAACTATGGCTACACCTTC	CATSRDRGWNYGYTF
TRBD1	TRBV6-5	.	TRBJ1-2	TGTGCCAGCAGGGGACAGGGGCCCCTATATGGCTACACCTTC	CASRGQGPLYGYTF
TRBD1	TRBV5-6	.	TRBJ1-6	TGTGCCAGCAGGGTAAAGACAGGGGTATATAATTCACCCCTCCACTTT	CASRVKTGVYNSPLHF
.	TRBV21-1	.	TRBJ2-1	TGTGCCAGCAGCAAAACTCCGGGACAGCTGGGCAATGAGCAGTTCTTC	CASSKTPGQLGNEQFF
.	TRBV9	.	TRBJ2-3	TGTGCCAGCAGCGTAGAGGCGGCTAGCGCTGTGATCGATACGCAGTATTTT	CASSVEAASAVIDTQYF
TRBD1	TRBV7-9	few	TRBJ2-7	TGTGCCAGCAGCGGCGGACAGGTTTCCTACGAGCAGTACTTC	CASSGGQVSYEQYF
TRBD1	TRBV7-9	.	TRBJ1-1	TGTGCCAGCAGCTTAGCCCAGGGGGCCGACACTGAAGCTTTCTTT	CASSLAQGADTEAFF
TRBD1	TRBV7-2	.	TRBJ1-5	TGTGCCAGCAGCTCGGGGACAGGGCTGACTCAGCCCCAGCATTTT	CASSSGTGLTQPQHF
TRBD2	TRBV7-2	.	TRBJ2-1	TGTGCCAGCAGCCCCTCCGGACTAGCATCCTACAATGAGCAGTTCTTC	CASSPSGLASYNEQFF
.	TRBV18	.	TRBJ1-2	TGTGCCAGCTCACCTTCGGGGGGAGAGGGCTATGGCTACACCTTC	CASSPSGGEGYGYTF
.	TRBV4-1	once	TRBJ1-2	TGCGCCAGCAGCCAAGCGGACAGAGGTGGCTACACCTTC	CASSQADRGGYTF
.	TRBV5-6	.	TRBJ1-6	TGTGCCAGCAGCGATGGACAGCTTCGACTACATAATTCACCCCTCCACTTT	CASSDGQLRLHNSPLHF
.	TRBV3-1/TRBV3-2	.	TRBJ2-1	TGTGCCAGCAGCCACTACGCAGGGAATGAGCAGTTCTTC	CASSHYAGNEQFF
.	TRBV6-5	.	TRBJ1-2	TGTGCCAGCAGTACACAGGGAACTAACTATGGCTACACCTTC	CASSTQGTNYGYTF
TRBD1	TRBV6-5	.	TRBJ1-1	TGTGCCAGCAGCCGGAGGACAGGGGCCGACACTGAAGCTTTCTTT	CASSRRTGADTEAFF
TRBD1	TRBV6-5	once	TRBJ2-3	TGTGCCAGCAGCCTGACAGGGGGCGCCGATACGCAGTATTTT	CASSLTGGADTQYF
.	TRBV18	few	TRBJ1-1	TGTGCCAGCTCACCAATGGACACCTTGAACACTGAAGCTTTCTTT	CASSPMDTLNTEAFF
TRBD1	TRBV2	.	TRBJ1-1	TGTGCCAGCAATCCCAGGGGGCCGTGGAGCACTGAAGCTTTCTTT	CASNPRGPWSTEAFF
TRBD1	TRBV19	once	TRBJ2-1	TGTGCCAGTAGTCTTGGGACAGGGCCTACCTACAATGAGCAGTTCTTC	CASSLGTGPTYNEQFF
TRBD1	TRBV6-5	.	TRBJ2-7	TGTGCCGTCGGGACAGGGGCCTTTCAGTACTTC	CAVGTGAFQYF
.	TRBV19	once	TRBJ1-1	TGTGCCAGTAGTATGGGGGCCATGAACACTGAAGCTTTCTTT	CASSMGAMNTEAFF